This TCR beta chain derives from a study of T cell repertoires in cytomegalovirus infection. At least ten counts were recorded for this clonotype. The antigen is undetermined. This CDR3 is 16 amino acids long. Germline-derived CDR1 and CDR2 are MRHNA and SNTAGT. V lost 6 bases to trimming and J lost 2 bases, with 17 bases between them. TCRdb ran MiXCR on the reads and lists one entry per CDR3 protein. The sample consists of about 830,000 distinct CDR3 sequences, less than 35% of them appearing once. This sequence was found in a human donor in good health (CMV status not recorded). Some clones in this sample may be carry-over from other donors' samples. This chain uses TRBV6-4 with TRBJ1-3, with a weak D call TRBD1 (5 bases). The specimen comprised cultured CD8+ T cells from PBMCs, sampled from culture after CMV antigen stimulation. CDR3 residues: CASSRTGEGAGNTIYF. The CDR3 nucleotides read TGTGCCAGCAGCCGTACCGGGGAAGGGGCTGGAAACACCATATATTTT.